One and the same sample provided the 6 T cell receptor beta chains below, sequenced in a study of blood T cell repertoires in COVID-19 (TCRdb year 2020). Libraries were prepared through the immunoSEQ multiplex PCR assay. TCRdb re-hosts the immuneACCESS table, in-frame sequences only. Its copies lack some clones; in the studies checked, an unresolved V gene accounts for under half of them, and the cause for the rest is not known. Recorded for this sample are tens of thousands of clones; 75% to 90% of them occurred a single time. The ten largest account for about 6.5% of the sample. What was sequenced was peripheral blood. Receptor source: a man at least 80 years old with COVID-19, enrolled during active disease.

The V call is TRBV19, the J call TRBJ1-1; 8 nucleotides align to TRBD1. This CDR3 spans 15 amino acids. Germline V gene data show CDR1 as LNHDA and CDR2 as SQIVND (reference sequence). J gave up 1 base and V 6 bases, and 7 bases lay outside the gene matches. The CDR3 region is CASRTGAVTNTEAFF. DNA of the CDR3: TGTGCCAGTAGGACAGGGGCAGTTACGAACACTGAAGCTTTCTTT. Combining the CDR3 with reference TRBV19 and TRBJ1-1 gives the whole variable domain DGGITQSPKYLFRKEGQNVTLSCEQNLNHDAMYWYRQDPGQGLRLIYYSQIVNDFQKGDIAEGYSVSREKKESFPLTVTSAQKNPTAFYLCASRTGAVTNTEAFFGQGTRLTVV.

This chain joins TRBV6-5 and TRBJ2-2; D gene uncertain. Per the germline V gene, CDR1 is MNHEY and CDR2 is SVGAGI. With 6 bases removed from V and 2 bases from J, the gap between germline ends came to 4 bases. The CDR3 extends over 12 amino acids. CDR3 sequence (DNA): TGTGCCAGCAGGGCCAACACCGGGGAGCTGTTTTTT. Amino acid sequence: CASRANTGELFF.

On this clone: Other DNA sequences in the sample encode the same CDR3. The chain links TRBV19 to TRBJ2-5; 10 bases align to TRBD2. This CDR3 is built from 16 residues. Per germline, CDR1 LNHDA and CDR2 SQIVND (reference sequence). Trimming removed 5 bases from V and 4 bases from J; junction bases left unmatched: 10. CDR3 coding DNA: TGTGCCAGTAGTCCTTGGACTAGCGGAGGGGCAGAGACCCAGTACTTC. Its translation is CASSPWTSGGAETQYF.

V and J are TRBV24-1 and TRBJ2-6; D uncertain. Between the trimmed V and J ends, which lost 2 bases and 0 bases, there was a span of 10 bases. CDR3 size: 17 residues. Looked up from germline, CDR1 is KGHDR and CDR2 is SFDVKD. CDR3 protein: CATSDSRVPSGANVLTF. The CDR3 region has the DNA TGTGCCACCAGTGATTCACGAGTACCCTCTGGGGCCAACGTCCTGACTTTC.

The J gene is TRBJ2-5, the V gene TRBV2; D gene unclear. Germline values: CDR1 SNHLY, CDR2 FYNNEI. CDR3 size: 10 residues. Trimming cost V 6 bases and J 5 bases, with 4 bases left between them. The CDR3 bases are TGTGCCAGCAGATCTGAGACCCAGTACTTC. This translates into CASRSETQYF.

The chain combines TRBV27 with TRBJ1-2; maybe TRBD1 (6 bases). Germline CDR1 and CDR2: MNHEY and SMNVEV (reference sequence). The CDR3 consists of 15 residues. Trimming removed 6 bases at V and 4 bases at J, with 18 bases between. The CDR3 region is CASREITTGTYGYTF. The CDR3 nucleotides read TGTGCCAGCAGGGAAATCACGACAGGCACCTATGGCTACACCTTC.